The sequence of this T cell receptor beta chain was determined in a study of T cell clonality in common variable immunodeficiency. The study's findings and limits: CVID subjects showed higher TCRbeta clonality than healthy controls. In common variable immunodeficiency, TCR beta chains reportedly carried fewer deletions and N-nucleotide insertions. Compared with controls, CVID subjects had fewer shared TCRbeta clones.

CDR3 length: 14 amino acids. The V and J ends lost 0 bases and 7 bases, in that order; junction bases with no gene match: 5. Germline V gene sequence: CDR1 SGHRS, CDR2 YFSETQ. There are many counts of this clone. What it recognizes is unknown. From the germline J gene comes the end of the CDR3, since the read stops 3 residues before it. Method: immunoSEQ multiplex PCR; TCRdb's copy keeps in-frame clones and lacks some. The sample presents fewer than 35,000 clones, none singletons. This TCR was recovered from a human donor with common variable immunodeficiency. Sequenced input: peripheral blood mononuclear cells. The gene calls are TRBV5-1 and TRBJ1-1; 8 bases map to TRBD1. Partial CDR3 DNA: TGCGCCAGCAGCTTGGACGGGACAGGTGTTGAA. Its translation is CASSLDGTGVE. The whole CDR3 reads CASSLDGTGVEAFF.